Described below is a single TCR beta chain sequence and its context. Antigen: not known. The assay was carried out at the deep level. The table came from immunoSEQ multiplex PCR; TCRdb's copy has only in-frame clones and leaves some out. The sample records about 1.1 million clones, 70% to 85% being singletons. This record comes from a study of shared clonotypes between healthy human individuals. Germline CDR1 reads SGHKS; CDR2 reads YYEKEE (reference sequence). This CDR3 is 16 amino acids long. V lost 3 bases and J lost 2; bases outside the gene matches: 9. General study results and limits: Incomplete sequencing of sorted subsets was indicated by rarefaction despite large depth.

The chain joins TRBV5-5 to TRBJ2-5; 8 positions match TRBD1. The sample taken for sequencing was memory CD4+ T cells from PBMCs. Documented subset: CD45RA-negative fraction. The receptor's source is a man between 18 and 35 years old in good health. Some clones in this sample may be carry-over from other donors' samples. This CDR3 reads CASSSRGQVVQETQYF. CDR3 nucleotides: TGTGCCAGCAGCTCTAGGGGACAGGTCGTACAAGAGACCCAGTACTTC. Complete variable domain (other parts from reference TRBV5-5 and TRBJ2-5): DAGVTQSPTHLIKTRGQQVTLRCSPISGHKSVSWYQQVLGQGPQFIFQYYEKEERGRGNFPDRFSARQFPNYSSELNVNALLLGDSALYLCASSSRGQVVQETQYFGPGTRLLVL.